What follows describes a single T cell receptor beta chain. The data were obtained in a study of CD8 T cells in Susac syndrome. Between the trimmed V and J ends, which lost 11 bases and 8 bases, there was a span of 22 bases. CDR3 length: 15 amino acids. From germline, CDR1 is PRHDT and CDR2 FYEKMQ (reference sequence). Random hexamers were used to reverse transcribe an amount of roughly 0.5 to 1 ug RNA. TCRdb processed the immunoSEQ multiplex PCR reads anew with MiXCR; each CDR3 protein has one entry. This sample has 110,000 or so distinct CDR3 sequences, with 90% to 95% found just once. The rearrangement links TRBV13 to TRBJ1-6; D is ambiguous. The sequence derives from a human donor with multiple sclerosis. Sequencing was done on a sample of CD4+ T cells from PBMCs. CDR3 amino acids: CAFRSEGRIDSPLHF. CDR3 nucleotides: TGTGCCTTCCGAAGTGAGGGCCGTATTGATTCACCCCTCCACTTT.